What follows are 17 T cell receptor beta chains derived from one specimen sequenced in a study of cytomegalovirus exposure and HLA in healthy donors. The PCR had 60 Vbeta and 13 Jbeta primers. Produced via immunoSEQ multiplex PCR; TCRdb's table is partial and in-frame only. The sample contains about 150,000 clones, about 74% of which appear only once. The source material was PBMCs. These TCRs come from a man between 35 and 55 years old in good health and CMV-seropositive.

The chain employs TRBV7-9 and TRBJ2-1, with 11 bases fitting TRBD1. The CDR3 runs 16 residues. J lost 7 bases, V lost 4 bases, and 9 bases had no gene match. Germline CDR1 is SEHNR and CDR2 is FQNEAQ (reference sequence). For the CDR3, the DNA is TGTGCCAGCAGCTACATCACGGGGACAGGGGGTAATGAGCAGTTCTTC. The encoded protein is CASSYITGTGGNEQFF.

Note on this clone: Other nucleotide sequences in the sample specify the same CDR3. The rearrangement joins TRBV2 to TRBJ1-1; D perhaps matches TRBD1 (5 bases). Trimming took off 8 bases at V and 3 bases at J, with 7 bases between the two ends. Germline V lookup: CDR1 SNHLY, CDR2 FYNNEI. The CDR3 sequence is 11 residues long. The CDR3 is CASGGDTEAFF. The CDR3 DNA follows: TGTGCCAGCGGGGGGGACACTGAAGCTTTCTTT.

The chain recombines TRBV7-3 with TRBJ2-2, with TRBD2 as a possible D gene (6 bases). This CDR3 spans 16 amino acids. Deletions cut 5 bases from V and 6 bases from J, with 19 bases between. The germline V gene has CDR1 SGHTA and CDR2 FQGTGA. CDR3 in DNA: TGTGCCAGCAGCCCAACTAGCATAGGGTTAGCCGGGGAGCTGTTTTTT. Protein: CASSPTSIGLAGELFF.

The V call is TRBV7-2, the J call TRBJ2-7; D is unresolved. The CDR3 has 14 amino acids. Deletions cut 4 bases from V and 4 bases from J, with 14 bases between. Germline V gene sequence: CDR1 SGHTA, CDR2 FQGNSA. The CDR3 DNA is TGTGCCAGCAGCTCCCCCCGGTCCGAATACGAGCAGTACTTC. It is translated as CASSSPRSEYEQYF.

The chain couples TRBV19 to TRBJ1-5, with 8 bases aligning to TRBD1. The CDR3 sequence is 15 residues long. Trimming cost V 4 bases and J 4 bases; bases outside gene matches: 6. Germline V gives CDR1 LNHDA, CDR2 SQIVND (reference sequence). The CDR3 DNA sequence: TGTGCCAGTAGTACCATCACAGGGGGTAATCAGCCCCAGCATTTT. It codes for CASSTITGGNQPQHF.

This clone was recorded a few times. The V call is TRBV9, the J call TRBJ2-4; 7 bases are a match to TRBD2. With V trimmed by 0 bases and J by 3 bases, 9 bases remained unmatched. The CDR3 is 17 amino acids. CDR1 is SGDLS, CDR2 YYNGEE, per germline. The CDR3 region is CASSVEGGPSNKNIQYF. DNA of the CDR3: TGTGCCAGCAGCGTAGAGGGAGGGCCTTCGAACAAAAACATTCAGTACTTC.

This chain connects TRBV19 to TRBJ1-4, with D hard to call. Trimming removed 6 bases at V and 8 bases at J, with 10 bases between. The CDR3 is 12 amino acids. The germline V gene encodes CDR1 LNHDA and CDR2 SQIVND (reference sequence). In DNA form, the CDR3 reads TGTGCCAGTAGCCCCGGCAGGGAAAAACTGTTTTTT. Amino acids: CASSPGREKLFF. The whole variable domain, remainder taken from reference TRBV19 and TRBJ1-4, is DGGITQSPKYLFRKEGQNVTLSCEQNLNHDAMYWYRQDPGQGLRLIYYSQIVNDFQKGDIAEGYSVSREKKESFPLTVTSAQKNPTAFYLCASSPGREKLFFGSGTQLSVL.

This clone was observed a single time. The rearrangement joins TRBV5-1 to TRBJ2-1, with D perhaps matching TRBD1 (5 bases). The CDR3 extends over 15 amino acids. V lost 1 base and J 0 bases, leaving 8 bases between the germline ends. CDR1 and CDR2 from the germline V gene are SGHRS and YFSETQ. CDR3: CASSLQGSSYNEQFF. The CDR3 DNA follows: TGCGCCAGCAGCTTGCAGGGAAGCTCCTACAATGAGCAGTTCTTC.

This chain links TRBV4-1 with TRBJ1-1; perhaps TRBD1 as D (5 bases). Germline CDR1 reads MGHRA; CDR2 reads YSYEKL. This CDR3 contains 12 residues. V lost 10 bases, J lost 1 base, and 10 bases lay in between. The DNA for the CDR3 is TGCGCCACGACGACAGAGAACACTGAAGCTTTCTTT. Translating it yields CATTTENTEAFF.

The gene calls are TRBV6-6 and TRBJ2-5; perhaps TRBD1 as D (5 bases). Germline CDR1 reads MNHNY; CDR2 reads SVGAGI (reference sequence). Trimming took off 5 bases at V and 5 bases at J, with 12 bases between the two ends. The length of the CDR3 is 13 residues. CDR3 nucleotide sequence: TGTGCCAGCAGTGGAGTCTCAGGGGAGACCCAGTACTTC. As protein: CASSGVSGETQYF.

The chain has TRBV6-1 and TRBJ1-2; 9 bases fit TRBD1. The CDR3 runs 14 residues. Germline loops: CDR1 MNHNS, CDR2 SASEGT. V shed 4 bases and J 8 bases; nucleotides not matched to a gene: 8. CDR3 loop: CASSGGTGSFGYTF. CDR3 nucleotides: TGTGCCAGCAGTGGGGGGACAGGGTCGTTCGGCTACACCTTC.

This sequence joins TRBV5-5 and TRBJ1-5; unclear D gene. Germline V lookup: CDR1 SGHKS, CDR2 YYEKEE (reference sequence). The CDR3 runs to 14 residues. V lost 0 bases and J 4 bases, leaving 8 bases between the germline ends. The CDR3 is CASSLGLVNQPQHF. CDR3 bases: TGTGCCAGCAGCTTGGGACTTGTGAATCAGCCCCAGCATTTT.

The rearrangement links TRBV10-3 to TRBJ2-2; D possibly corresponds to TRBD2 (5 bases). The CDR3 extends over 13 amino acids. The germline V gene has CDR1 ENHRY and CDR2 SYGVKD. The V end lost 4 bases, the J end lost 5 bases, and 8 bases lay between the germline ends. The CDR3 nucleotides read TGTGCCATCAGTGTTAGCGATACCGGGGAGCTGTTTTTT. Encoded protein: CAISVSDTGELFF.

V usage is TRBV4-1 and J usage is TRBJ2-1, with D perhaps TRBD2 (6 bases). The germline gives CDR1 MGHRA, CDR2 YSYEKL. This CDR3 comprises 14 residues. V was shortened by 4 bases and J by 8 bases, with 15 bases between the two germline ends. The CDR3 spells CASSPATSSHEQFF. DNA of the CDR3: TGCGCCAGCAGCCCCGCGACTAGTTCGCATGAGCAGTTCTTC.

This clone was detected only a few times. The chain recombines TRBV5-4 with TRBJ2-7, with a weak D call TRBD2 (6 bases). The CDR3 sequence is 14 residues long. Per germline, CDR1 SGHNT and CDR2 YYREEE (reference sequence). Trimming left V 4 bases short and J 0 bases short, with 11 bases between. CDR3 sequence (DNA): TGTGCCAGCAGCCGTGAGGGAGGCTCCTACGAGCAGTACTTC. Amino acids: CASSREGGSYEQYF.

The genes are TRBV4-1 and TRBJ1-2; a weak D match, TRBD1 (5 bases). Germline-derived CDR1 and CDR2 are MGHRA and YSYEKL. V lost 0 bases, J lost 2 bases, and 13 bases lay in between. The CDR3 runs to 16 residues. The CDR3 sequence is CASSQEPQGGNYGYTF. The CDR3 bases are TGCGCCAGCAGCCAAGAACCCCAGGGAGGGAACTATGGCTACACCTTC.

J is TRBJ1-2 and V is TRBV28; the match to TRBD1 covers 7 bases. Germline lookup yields CDR1 MDHEN and CDR2 SYDVKM. The CDR3 covers 15 residues. V lost 5 bases, J lost 5 bases, and 11 bases stayed unmatched. CDR3 residues: CASSSTGVGGYGYTF. The CDR3 DNA sequence: TGTGCCAGCAGTAGTACAGGGGTTGGTGGTTATGGCTACACCTTC.